This is a list of T cell receptor beta chains from one sample in a study of blood T cell repertoires in COVID-19. Generated by immunoSEQ multiplex PCR, the TCRdb table keeps only in-frame clones and is missing some. Among about 180,000 clones listed, 80% to 90% were seen once. The sample taken for sequencing was peripheral blood. The receptors here all came from a man aged 35 to 55 with active or convalescent COVID-19. CDR3s include the opening cysteine and the closing phenylalanine or tryptophan. The order of the fields is V gene, J gene, clone size, D gene, CDR3 DNA, CDR3 protein. The D gene is left open where the match is weak. Clone sizes are given selectively: once, few, many, or a class where the clone is expanded.

V gene: TRBV5-6
J gene: TRBJ1-4
clone size: -
D gene: -
CDR3 DNA: TGTGCCAGCAACAACCAGGAAGGCGGGGATGAAAAACTGTTTTTT
CDR3 protein: CASNNQEGGDEKLFF

V gene: TRBV5-1
J gene: TRBJ1-1
clone size: few
D gene: -
CDR3 DNA: TGCGCCAGCAGCTTGGAGGGGCGTAAGACTGAAGCTTTCTTT
CDR3 protein: CASSLEGRKTEAFF

V gene: TRBV29-1
J gene: TRBJ1-5
clone size: -
D gene: -
CDR3 DNA: TGCAGCGTTGACGGGGGTGGGGTGGATCAGCCCCAGCATTTT
CDR3 protein: CSVDGGGVDQPQHF

V gene: TRBV1
J gene: TRBJ2-1
clone size: -
D gene: -
CDR3 DNA: TGCACCAGCAGCCAAGATCTACAGGGGACCTACAATGAGCAGTTCTTC
CDR3 protein: CTSSQDLQGTYNEQFF

V gene: TRBV10-3
J gene: TRBJ2-6
clone size: -
D gene: TRBD1
CDR3 DNA: TGTGCCATCAGTGGGGCGACAGGGGGCGTCTCTGGGGCCAACGTCCTGACTTTC
CDR3 protein: CAISGATGGVSGANVLTF

V gene: TRBV6-5
J gene: TRBJ2-7
clone size: -
D gene: TRBD1
CDR3 DNA: TGTGCCAGCAGTTACTCGAGGGACAGTACCTACGAGCAGTACTTC
CDR3 protein: CASSYSRDSTYEQYF

V gene: TRBV27
J gene: TRBJ1-5
clone size: -
D gene: -
CDR3 DNA: TGTGCCAGCAGTTGCCTTTCACAGGGATTTGAGGATCAGCCCCAGCATTTT
CDR3 protein: CASSCLSQGFEDQPQHF

V gene: TRBV2
J gene: TRBJ1-6
clone size: -
D gene: TRBD1
CDR3 DNA: TGTGCCAGCAGTCTCGACAGGGCTGATAATTCACCCCTCCACTTT
CDR3 protein: CASSLDRADNSPLHF

V gene: TRBV3-1/TRBV3-2
J gene: TRBJ2-5
clone size: -
D gene: TRBD2
CDR3 DNA: TGTGCCAGCAGCGCGACACTAGCGGGGGTGGAGACCCAGTACTTC
CDR3 protein: CASSATLAGVETQYF

V gene: TRBV2
J gene: TRBJ2-2
clone size: -
D gene: -
CDR3 DNA: TGTGCCAGCTGGGGCTGGACCGGGGAGCTGTTTTTT
CDR3 protein: CASWGWTGELFF

V gene: TRBV5-4
J gene: TRBJ1-4
clone size: -
D gene: -
CDR3 DNA: TGTGCCAGCAGCTTGGGCCGGAGGGAAAAACTGTTTTTT
CDR3 protein: CASSLGRREKLFF

V gene: TRBV30
J gene: TRBJ2-1
clone size: -
D gene: TRBD2
CDR3 DNA: TGTGCCTGGAGGACACTAGCGGGGGACAACAATGAGCAGTTCTTC
CDR3 protein: CAWRTLAGDNNEQFF

V gene: TRBV5-4
J gene: TRBJ2-2
clone size: -
D gene: TRBD2
CDR3 DNA: TGTGCCAGCAGCCGTATCGCGGGGGGACTGAACACCGGGGAGCTGTTTTTT
CDR3 protein: CASSRIAGGLNTGELFF

V gene: TRBV6-5
J gene: TRBJ1-3
clone size: -
D gene: -
CDR3 DNA: TGTGCCAGCAGTCCGACAGCCTCAGGAAACACCATATATTTT
CDR3 protein: CASSPTASGNTIYF

V gene: TRBV5-6
J gene: TRBJ2-5
clone size: -
D gene: -
CDR3 DNA: TGTGCCAGCAGCTTGGTGGGTGGGAGGTACGAGACCCAGTACTTC
CDR3 protein: CASSLVGGRYETQYF

V gene: TRBV18
J gene: TRBJ1-1
clone size: few
D gene: TRBD1
CDR3 DNA: TGTGCCAGCCTGGGGGACAGCACCAACACTGAAGCTTTCTTT
CDR3 protein: CASLGDSTNTEAFF

V gene: TRBV30
J gene: TRBJ2-7
clone size: -
D gene: -
CDR3 DNA: -
CDR3 protein: CAWSVLLSYEQYF

V gene: TRBV2
J gene: TRBJ2-7
clone size: -
D gene: -
CDR3 DNA: TGTGCCAGCAGCGGCCGGGACATGAGCTCCTACGAGCAGTACTTC
CDR3 protein: CASSGRDMSSYEQYF

V gene: TRBV19
J gene: TRBJ2-7
clone size: -
D gene: TRBD2
CDR3 DNA: TGTGCCAGCCGGGACCTCTCGCGGGGGGGGTACGAGCAGTACTTC
CDR3 protein: CASRDLSRGGYEQYF

V gene: TRBV12-5
J gene: TRBJ1-1
clone size: -
D gene: -
CDR3 DNA: TGTGCTAGTGGCCCGGGTGTGGGGAACACTGAAGCTTTCTTT
CDR3 protein: CASGPGVGNTEAFF

V gene: TRBV6-5
J gene: TRBJ1-4
clone size: -
D gene: TRBD1
CDR3 DNA: TGTGCCAGCAGGACAGGGCCGGAGTATGAAAAACTGTTTTTT
CDR3 protein: CASRTGPEYEKLFF

V gene: TRBV3-1/TRBV3-2
J gene: TRBJ2-2
clone size: once
D gene: TRBD2
CDR3 DNA: TGTGCCAGCAGACGAGAGCGGGGGGGCCACACCGGGGAGCTGTTTTTT
CDR3 protein: CASRRERGGHTGELFF

V gene: TRBV5-6
J gene: TRBJ2-7
clone size: -
D gene: TRBD1
CDR3 DNA: TGTGCCAGCAGCTTTAAGGGGGCGCGTTCCTACGAGCAGTACTTC
CDR3 protein: CASSFKGARSYEQYF

V gene: TRBV9
J gene: TRBJ2-2
clone size: once
D gene: TRBD1
CDR3 DNA: TGTGCCAGCAGCCCAAGGACAGGGCATGCCGGGGAGCTGTTTTTT
CDR3 protein: CASSPRTGHAGELFF

V gene: TRBV13
J gene: TRBJ1-2
clone size: -
D gene: TRBD1
CDR3 DNA: TGTGCCAGCACCCCCGGGACAGGGAAGTATGGCTACACCTTC
CDR3 protein: CASTPGTGKYGYTF

V gene: TRBV4-1
J gene: TRBJ2-3
clone size: once
D gene: TRBD2
CDR3 DNA: TGCGCCAGCAGCCAAGGGGGGAGCGGGGGTACAGATACGCAGTATTTT
CDR3 protein: CASSQGGSGGTDTQYF

V gene: TRBV27
J gene: TRBJ2-3
clone size: -
D gene: TRBD2
CDR3 DNA: TGTGCCAGCAGTTCCAGCGGGGGATCGGGAGATACGCAGTATTTT
CDR3 protein: CASSSSGGSGDTQYF

V gene: TRBV6-5
J gene: TRBJ2-7
clone size: -
D gene: TRBD1
CDR3 DNA: TGTGCCAGCAGTCCCTCCGGGACAGTCCTCTACGAGCAGTACTTC
CDR3 protein: CASSPSGTVLYEQYF

V gene: TRBV7-9
J gene: TRBJ2-7
clone size: few
D gene: -
CDR3 DNA: TGTGCCAGCGTCTCCGATAGCTACGAGCAGTACTTC
CDR3 protein: CASVSDSYEQYF

V gene: TRBV18
J gene: TRBJ2-7
clone size: -
D gene: -
CDR3 DNA: TGTGCCAGCTCACCAGATCCGGCGGGAGAGCAGTACTTC
CDR3 protein: CASSPDPAGEQYF

V gene: TRBV7-2
J gene: TRBJ2-1
clone size: -
D gene: TRBD1
CDR3 DNA: TGTGCCAGCAGCTTGGCTCTCGCCGGGACAGGTTCATACAATGAGCAGTTCTTC
CDR3 protein: CASSLALAGTGSYNEQFF

V gene: TRBV6-5
J gene: TRBJ2-1
clone size: -
D gene: TRBD2
CDR3 DNA: TGTGCCAGCCGTAGCTTTCTAGCGGGGGTCAATGAGCAGTTCTTC
CDR3 protein: CASRSFLAGVNEQFF

V gene: TRBV2
J gene: TRBJ2-7
clone size: -
D gene: TRBD1
CDR3 DNA: TGTGCCAGCAGCCGCGGGACAGGGGGCTCCTACGAGCAGTACTTC
CDR3 protein: CASSRGTGGSYEQYF

V gene: TRBV6-5
J gene: TRBJ1-5
clone size: -
D gene: -
CDR3 DNA: TGTGCCAGCAGTTACTCGAGAGGAGGGCCCCAGCATTTT
CDR3 protein: CASSYSRGGPQHF

V gene: TRBV6-2/TRBV6-3
J gene: TRBJ1-4
clone size: -
D gene: -
CDR3 DNA: TGTGCCAGCAGCCCTACATACAGGGACGGTAATGAAAAACTGTTTTTT
CDR3 protein: CASSPTYRDGNEKLFF

V gene: TRBV7-9
J gene: TRBJ1-5
clone size: -
D gene: -
CDR3 DNA: TGTGCCAGCAGCAATAGAGGGGGTGGAAATAGCAATCAGCCCCAGCATTTT
CDR3 protein: CASSNRGGGNSNQPQHF

V gene: TRBV28
J gene: TRBJ1-1
clone size: -
D gene: TRBD1
CDR3 DNA: TGTGCCAGCAGTTACACAGGGGTTTCAAGGAACACTGAAGCTTTCTTT
CDR3 protein: CASSYTGVSRNTEAFF

V gene: TRBV10-2
J gene: TRBJ2-1
clone size: -
D gene: -
CDR3 DNA: TGCGCCAGCAGTACACCGACAGGTTCCAATGAGCAGTTCTTC
CDR3 protein: CASSTPTGSNEQFF

V gene: TRBV4-3
J gene: TRBJ2-7
clone size: -
D gene: TRBD1
CDR3 DNA: TGCGTCAGCAGCTTACGGACAGGGGGATTCTACGAGCAGTACTTC
CDR3 protein: CVSSLRTGGFYEQYF

V gene: TRBV29-1
J gene: TRBJ2-3
clone size: -
D gene: -
CDR3 DNA: TGCAGCGTTGGTGGCAGTTACACAGATACGCAGTATTTT
CDR3 protein: CSVGGSYTDTQYF

V gene: TRBV10-3
J gene: TRBJ1-1
clone size: -
D gene: TRBD1
CDR3 DNA: TGTGCCATCAGTGAGGGGACAGGAGCATCCACTGAAGCTTTCTTT
CDR3 protein: CAISEGTGASTEAFF

V gene: TRBV7-8
J gene: TRBJ2-5
clone size: -
D gene: TRBD2
CDR3 DNA: TGTGCCAGCAGCTTGATTGCACGGGGCGGGGGTAAGACCCAGTACTTC
CDR3 protein: CASSLIARGGGKTQYF

V gene: TRBV2
J gene: TRBJ2-5
clone size: -
D gene: -
CDR3 DNA: TGTGCCAGCAGTGAACAGGGGGGCCAAGAGACCCAGTACTTC
CDR3 protein: CASSEQGGQETQYF

V gene: TRBV5-1
J gene: TRBJ1-4
clone size: few
D gene: TRBD1
CDR3 DNA: TGCGCCAGCAGCAGGAGGGGGCTAGGTGAAAAACTGTTTTTT
CDR3 protein: CASSRRGLGEKLFF

V gene: TRBV6-1
J gene: TRBJ2-5
clone size: -
D gene: -
CDR3 DNA: TGTGCCAGCAGTGAAACGATGGACTTCAGAGAGACCCAGTACTTC
CDR3 protein: CASSETMDFRETQYF

V gene: TRBV11-2
J gene: TRBJ2-1
clone size: -
D gene: TRBD1
CDR3 DNA: TGTGCCAGCAGCCGGACCGGGACAGGGGAGAAAACCGTCTACAATGAGCAGTTCTTC
CDR3 protein: CASSRTGTGEKTVYNEQFF

V gene: TRBV2
J gene: TRBJ2-7
clone size: -
D gene: TRBD1
CDR3 DNA: TGTGCCAGCAGGGGGGGACAGGGGGCCGTCAACGAGCAGTACTTC
CDR3 protein: CASRGGQGAVNEQYF

V gene: TRBV5-6
J gene: TRBJ2-3
clone size: -
D gene: -
CDR3 DNA: TGTGCCAGCAGCCCAACCTCTACCGATACGCAGTATTTT
CDR3 protein: CASSPTSTDTQYF

V gene: TRBV7-9
J gene: TRBJ2-7
clone size: -
D gene: TRBD1
CDR3 DNA: TGTGCCAGCAGCTTAGCGTCAGGGGGCTACGAGCAGTACTTC
CDR3 protein: CASSLASGGYEQYF

V gene: TRBV6-5
J gene: TRBJ2-1
clone size: -
D gene: TRBD2
CDR3 DNA: TGTGCCAGCAGTTCGGGACTAGCGGGGGATGAGCAGTTCTTC
CDR3 protein: CASSSGLAGDEQFF

V gene: TRBV5-5
J gene: TRBJ1-5
clone size: -
D gene: -
CDR3 DNA: TGTGCCAGCAGCTTGGGAGGGTTTGACCAGCCCCAGCATTTT
CDR3 protein: CASSLGGFDQPQHF

V gene: TRBV5-5
J gene: TRBJ1-6
clone size: -
D gene: -
CDR3 DNA: TGTGCCAGCAGCTTGGCCGTCAGGGATAATTCACCCCTCCACTTT
CDR3 protein: CASSLAVRDNSPLHF

V gene: TRBV5-1
J gene: TRBJ1-5
clone size: -
D gene: TRBD1
CDR3 DNA: TGCGCCAGCAGCCTTGTACCCCGGGACAGGAGTCAGCCCCAGCATTTT
CDR3 protein: CASSLVPRDRSQPQHF

V gene: TRBV2
J gene: TRBJ1-1
clone size: -
D gene: TRBD1
CDR3 DNA: TGTGCCAGCAGCCCCGGGACAGGGGGGACTGAAGCTTTCTTT
CDR3 protein: CASSPGTGGTEAFF

V gene: TRBV11-2
J gene: TRBJ1-5
clone size: -
D gene: -
CDR3 DNA: TGTGCCAGCAGTCCCCAGGGGAATCAGCCCCAGCATTTT
CDR3 protein: CASSPQGNQPQHF

V gene: TRBV27
J gene: TRBJ2-3
clone size: -
D gene: -
CDR3 DNA: TGTGCCAGCAGTTTATTGACATGGGAGGATACGCAGTATTTT
CDR3 protein: CASSLLTWEDTQYF

V gene: TRBV5-1
J gene: TRBJ1-1
clone size: -
D gene: -
CDR3 DNA: TGCGCCAGCAGCTTGGCTGGCCGGGGATCGAACACTGAAGCTTTCTTT
CDR3 protein: CASSLAGRGSNTEAFF

V gene: TRBV7-2
J gene: TRBJ2-3
clone size: -
D gene: -
CDR3 DNA: TGTGCCAGCAGCTTAGCATCCAGGATCAATACGCAGTATTTT
CDR3 protein: CASSLASRINTQYF

V gene: TRBV19
J gene: TRBJ1-3
clone size: -
D gene: -
CDR3 DNA: TGTGCCAGTACCCTGGGAGGGACTGGAAACACCATATATTTT
CDR3 protein: CASTLGGTGNTIYF